The 18 T cell receptor beta chains in this list originate from one sample, sequenced in a study of blood T cell repertoires in COVID-19. TCRdb's copy holds only in-frame clones and misses some; the assay was immunoSEQ multiplex PCR. The repertoire includes around 300,000 clones, 85% of them detected once, and around 2.3% sits in the top ten. The sample comprised PBMCs or T cells enriched from blood (not recorded which). The receptors were gathered from a woman between 50 and 59 years old who had recovered from COVID-19.

This chain links TRBV6-5 with TRBJ2-3; the match to TRBD2 covers 8 bases. The CDR3 sequence is 15 residues long. Unmatched junction bases numbered 5, after V lost 6 bases and J lost 0 bases. Germline V gene data show CDR1 as MNHEY and CDR2 as SVGAGI. The CDR3 bases are TGTGCCAGCAGAGTACTAGCGGCTAGCACAGATACGCAGTATTTT. Translating gives CASRVLAASTDTQYF.

Comment on this clone: Germline is not matched at one junction end, which may reflect a read error. Within the sample, other DNA sequences also encode this same CDR3. This sequence joins TRBV5-1 and TRBJ1-2, with D perhaps matching TRBD1 (6 bases). Germline V gives CDR1 SGHRS, CDR2 YFSETQ. CDR3 length: 14 amino acids. The CDR3 here is CASSLEGRGTGYTF. CDR3 bases: TGCGCCAGTAGCTTGGAGGGCAGGGGCACTGGCTACACCTTC.

The chain recombines TRBV7-9 with TRBJ2-5; tentative D call: TRBD2 (6 bases). The CDR3 runs 13 residues. With 3 bases removed from V and 7 bases from J, the gap between germline ends came to 12 bases. Per the germline V gene, CDR1 is SEHNR and CDR2 is FQNEAQ (reference sequence). CDR3: CASSFGDSGTQYF. CDR3 sequence (DNA): TGTGCCAGCAGCTTCGGGGACTCAGGGACCCAGTACTTC.

The chain links TRBV7-6 to TRBJ2-2, with 10 bases fitting TRBD2. The CDR3 extends over 15 amino acids. Germline CDR1 and CDR2: SGHVS and FNYEAQ. The V segment lost 8 bases and the J segment 2 bases; nucleotides outside the gene matches: 5. CDR3 bases: TGTGCCAGCGCTACTAGCGGGATCAACACCGGGGAGCTGTTTTTT. Translating gives CASATSGINTGELFF.

The V gene is TRBV7-2, the J gene TRBJ2-7; 7 bases are shared with TRBD2. This CDR3 contains 14 residues. CDR1 and CDR2 (germline): SGHTA, FQGNSA. J gave up 4 bases and V 1 base, and 4 bases lay outside the gene matches. This CDR3 is CASSLGLAAYEQYF. As DNA, the CDR3 is TGTGCCAGCAGCTTAGGACTAGCTGCATACGAGCAGTACTTC.

V gene TRBV19 combines with J gene TRBJ1-6; 7 bases agree with TRBD1. This CDR3 region has 16 residues. With 3 bases clipped from V and 7 bases from J, the junction kept 9 bases outside the gene matches. The germline gives CDR1 LNHDA, CDR2 SQIVND (reference sequence). CDR3 in amino acids: CASSIPRQGGNSPLHF. The CDR3 bases are TGTGCCAGTAGTATCCCCCGACAGGGTGGCAATTCACCCCTCCACTTT. Looking up the rest from reference TRBV19 and TRBJ1-6 gives the full variable domain: DGGITQSPKYLFRKEGQNVTLSCEQNLNHDAMYWYRQDPGQGLRLIYYSQIVNDFQKGDIAEGYSVSREKKESFPLTVTSAQKNPTAFYLCASSIPRQGGNSPLHFGNGTRLTVT.

The count of this clone is one. The chain recombines TRBV7-9 with TRBJ2-7; maybe TRBD1 (7 bases). Germline V lookup: CDR1 SEHNR, CDR2 FQNEAQ (reference sequence). The CDR3 covers 15 residues. Trimming left V 4 bases short and J 5 bases short, with 18 bases between. The CDR3 sequence: CASSSSATGRNEQYF. In nucleotides, the CDR3 is TGTGCCAGCAGCTCTAGTGCGACAGGGAGGAACGAGCAGTACTTC.

The sample holds a few counts of this clone. The rearrangement joins TRBV7-2 to TRBJ1-6, with D unclear. Germline V lookup: CDR1 SGHTA, CDR2 FQGNSA. This CDR3 contains 16 residues. V was cut by 1 base and J by 7 bases, with 14 bases left in between. The CDR3 here is CASSLDLKGGNSPLHF. CDR3 DNA: TGTGCCAGCAGCTTAGATCTTAAGGGAGGGAATTCACCCCTCCACTTT.

This clone has a single count. The chain couples TRBV5-5 to TRBJ1-5; no definite D call. This CDR3 region has 14 residues. Germline V lookup: CDR1 SGHKS, CDR2 YYEKEE (reference sequence). The germline V and J ends were trimmed by 2 bases and 4 bases, with 10 bases remaining between them. The CDR3 nucleotides read TGTGCCAGCAGCTTTTTTGGTGAGAATCAGCCCCAGCATTTT. Protein: CASSFFGENQPQHF.

The chain is built from TRBV7-2 and TRBJ1-5, with TRBD1 matching over 12 bases. Germline lookup yields CDR1 SGHTA and CDR2 FQGNSA. V shed 1 base and J 7 bases; nucleotides not matched to a gene: 11. This CDR3 region has 18 residues. CDR3 amino acids: CASSLGPSGQGAGQPQHF. The CDR3 DNA reads as TGTGCCAGCAGCTTAGGTCCGTCGGGACAGGGGGCCGGACAGCCCCAGCATTTT. The entire variable domain, with the rest obtained from reference TRBV7-2 and TRBJ1-5, is as follows: GAGVSQSPSNKVTEKGKDVELRCDPISGHTALYWYRQSLGQGLEFLIYFQGNSAPDKSGLPSDRFSAERTGGSVSTLTIQRTQQEDSAVYLCASSLGPSGQGAGQPQHFGDGTRLSIL.

V is TRBV29-1 and J is TRBJ1-2, with TRBD1 matching over 9 bases. Germline V gives CDR1 SQVTM, CDR2 ANQGSEA. CDR3 length: 12 amino acids. V shed 5 bases, J shed 3 bases, and the junction held 1 base outside the gene matches. The CDR3 loop reads CSVRDRDYGYTF. As DNA, the CDR3 is TGCAGCGTTCGGGACAGGGACTATGGCTACACCTTC.

The rearrangement joins TRBV6-5 to TRBJ1-6; D ambiguous. Germline V lookup: CDR1 MNHEY, CDR2 SVGAGI. The CDR3 has 15 residues. V was trimmed by 2 bases and J by 5 bases, leaving 10 bases between them. DNA of the CDR3: TGTGCCAGCAGTTACGGCGGTTTAGATAATTCACCCCTCCACTTT. Its protein product is CASSYGGLDNSPLHF.

V usage is TRBV5-1 and J usage is TRBJ2-2, with D maybe TRBD2 (6 bases). Between the trimmed V and J ends, which lost 5 bases and 5 bases, there was a span of 22 bases. Germline V gene sequence: CDR1 SGHRS, CDR2 YFSETQ. This CDR3 has 17 residues. CDR3 sequence (DNA): TGCGCCAGCAGAAGTGGGTCTAGCGAATTGAGTACCGGGGAGCTGTTTTTT. Encoded protein: CASRSGSSELSTGELFF.

This clone was counted between two and nine times. The rearrangement joins TRBV6-2 or TRBV6-3 to TRBJ2-7; the match to TRBD2 covers 8 bases. The CDR3 is made up of 18 amino acids. Germline-derived CDR1 and CDR2 are MNHEY and SVGEGT. Trimming took 0 bases from V and 6 from J; bases not matched to a gene: 16. This chain's CDR3 is CASSYSPWEVGRAFEQYF. CDR3 sequence (DNA): TGTGCCAGCAGTTACTCTCCTTGGGAAGTCGGGAGGGCCTTCGAGCAGTACTTC.

The V and J genes are TRBV5-1 and TRBJ1-1; 8 bases map to TRBD1. The CDR3 contains 16 residues. Germline V CDR1 and CDR2: SGHRS, YFSETQ. J was trimmed by 0 bases and V by 4 bases; bases with no gene match: 8. The CDR3 DNA sequence: TGCGCCAGCAGCCCGGGGACAGGAGGAATGAACACTGAAGCTTTCTTT. This gives the protein CASSPGTGGMNTEAFF. The full variable domain, with the rest looked up from reference TRBV5-1 and TRBJ1-1, is KAGVTQTPRYLIKTRGQQVTLSCSPISGHRSVSWYQQTPGQGLQFLFEYFSETQRNKGNFPGRFSGRQFSNSRSEMNVSTLELGDSALYLCASSPGTGGMNTEAFFGQGTRLTVV.

The rearrangement joins TRBV15 to TRBJ2-7; 7 bases line up with TRBD2. The CDR3 length is 12 residues. Germline CDR1 is LNHNV and CDR2 is YYDKDF (reference sequence). The ends lost 3 bases at V and 4 bases at J; junction bases unmatched: 0. The CDR3 protein is CATSRGGYEQYF. The CDR3 DNA sequence: TGTGCCACCAGCAGGGGGGGGTACGAGCAGTACTTC.

The chain carries TRBV4-2 and TRBJ2-1; TRBD1 aligns across 9 bases. The CDR3 has 15 residues. The V segment lost 0 bases and the J segment 6 bases; nucleotides outside the gene matches: 3. The germline CDR1 and CDR2 sequences are LGHNA and YNFKEQ. DNA for the CDR3: TGTGCCAGCAGCCAAGATGAGACAGGGGGCAATGAGCAGTTCTTC. This encodes CASSQDETGGNEQFF.

The chain uses TRBV28 and TRBJ1-1; 8 positions match TRBD1. CDR1 is MDHEN and CDR2 is SYDVKM in the germline V gene. The CDR3 runs 15 residues. V lost 4 bases, J lost 1 base, and 5 bases stayed unmatched. CDR3 in DNA: TGTGCCAGCAGTTCCCAGGGGGCTCCGAACACTGAAGCTTTCTTT. Residues: CASSSQGAPNTEAFF.